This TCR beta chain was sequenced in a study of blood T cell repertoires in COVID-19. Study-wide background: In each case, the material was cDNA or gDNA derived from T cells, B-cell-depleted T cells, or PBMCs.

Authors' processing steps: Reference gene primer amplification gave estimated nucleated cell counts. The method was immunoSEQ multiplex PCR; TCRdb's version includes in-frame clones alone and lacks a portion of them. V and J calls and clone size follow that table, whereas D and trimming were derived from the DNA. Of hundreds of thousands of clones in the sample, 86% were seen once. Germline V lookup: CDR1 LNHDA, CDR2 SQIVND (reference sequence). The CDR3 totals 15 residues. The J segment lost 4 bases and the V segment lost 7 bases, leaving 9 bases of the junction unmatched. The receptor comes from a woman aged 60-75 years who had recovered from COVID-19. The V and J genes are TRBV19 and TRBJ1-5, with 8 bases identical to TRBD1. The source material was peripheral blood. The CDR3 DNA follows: TGTGCCAGTACCCCACGAGACAGGGGTAATCAGCCCCAGCATTTT. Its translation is CASTPRDRGNQPQHF.